Below, 27 T cell receptor beta chains from the same sample are listed, as sequenced in a study of shared clonotypes between healthy human individuals. Measured with immunoSEQ multiplex PCR; TCRdb has only the in-frame clones, and not every one. The table has approximately 2,000,000 clones, just under 95% seen once; the top ten hold less than 2%. It was CD45RO-negative cells, positively selected for CCR7, that made up naive CD8 cells, with terminally differentiated effector memory CD45RA+ cells excluded. The material sequenced was naive CD8+ T cells from PBMCs. All receptors derive from a young man in good health. Some clones in this sample may be carry-over from other donors' samples.

This chain connects TRBV7-8 to TRBJ1-1, with D hard to call. This CDR3 spans 16 amino acids. The germline V gene has CDR1 SGHVS and CDR2 FQNEAQ. The germline V and J ends were trimmed by 6 bases and 1 base, with 18 bases remaining between them. The CDR3 is CASSPVGRNPNTEAFF. Written as DNA, the CDR3 is TGTGCCAGCAGTCCTGTTGGTAGGAATCCGAACACTGAAGCTTTCTTT.

The chain recombines TRBV28 with TRBJ1-5, with D possibly TRBD1 on 5 matching bases. V dropped 3 bases and J dropped 4 bases, with 13 bases sitting between them. Germline V gene data show CDR1 as MDHEN and CDR2 as SYDVKM. The CDR3 contains 15 residues. CDR3 DNA sequence: TGTGCCAGCAGTTTGGCCAGGGATCTTAATCAGCCCCAGCATTTT. This encodes CASSLARDLNQPQHF.

The V gene is TRBV27, the J gene TRBJ1-2; perhaps TRBD1 as D (6 bases). Germline V gene sequence: CDR1 MNHEY, CDR2 SMNVEV (reference sequence). V lost 3 bases, J lost 2 bases, and 10 bases lay in between. The CDR3 has 14 residues. The CDR3, as DNA: TGTGCCAGCAGTTTGCAGGGGAAGAACTATGGCTACACCTTC. Translated: CASSLQGKNYGYTF.

CDR3 in DNA: TGTGCCATCAGTGAGCTTAATCTGACAGGGGGGACCTACGAGCAGTACTTC. Translating gives CAISELNLTGGTYEQYF. The V and J genes are TRBV10-3 and TRBJ2-7; 9 bases agree with TRBD1. CDR1 and CDR2 from the germline V gene are ENHRY and SYGVKD. This CDR3 has 17 residues. V dropped 2 bases and J dropped 2; count of bases not matched to a gene: 10.

This chain connects TRBV6-5 to TRBJ2-5; 8 nucleotides agree with TRBD2. The CDR3 runs to 15 residues. Germline-derived CDR1 and CDR2 are MNHEY and SVGAGI. After removal of 0 bases from V and 5 bases from J, the junction contained 5 bases not matched to a gene. CDR3 residues: CASSYSTGGPETQYF. CDR3 in DNA: TGTGCCAGCAGTTACTCGACGGGAGGGCCCGAGACCCAGTACTTC.

This chain links TRBV4-2 with TRBJ1-4; unclear D gene. The CDR3 extends over 16 amino acids. The germline CDR1 and CDR2 sequences are LGHNA and YNFKEQ. V was shortened by 1 base and J by 5 bases, with 14 bases between the two germline ends. CDR3 DNA: TGTGCCAGCAGCCAAGTGTCGCCGAGCACGAATGAAAAACTGTTTTTT. It yields the protein CASSQVSPSTNEKLFF.

The genes are TRBV27 and TRBJ2-7; TRBD1 might be the D (6 bases). Germline V gene lookup returns CDR1 MNHEY and CDR2 SMNVEV (reference sequence). Trimming removed 6 bases at V and 0 bases at J, with 18 bases between. The CDR3 covers 16 residues. CDR3 coding DNA: TGTGCCAGCAGCCCCAACGGCGACAGGATCTCCTACGAGCAGTACTTC. It is translated as CASSPNGDRISYEQYF.

This clone came up once. This sequence joins TRBV7-9 and TRBJ2-5; 8 nucleotides align to TRBD1. CDR1 and CDR2 from the germline V gene are SEHNR and FQNEAQ (reference sequence). This CDR3 has 15 residues. J was trimmed by 2 bases and V by 4 bases; bases with no gene match: 6. The chain's CDR3 is CASSWGTGTQETQYF. In DNA, the CDR3 is TGTGCCAGCAGCTGGGGGACAGGCACACAAGAGACCCAGTACTTC.

This clone showed up just once. The genes are TRBV15 and TRBJ2-2; D gene ambiguous. This CDR3 has 12 amino acids. In germline, CDR1 is LNHNV, CDR2 YYDKDF (reference sequence). V was clipped by 6 bases and J by 6 bases, with 8 bases between them. CDR3 DNA sequence: TGTGCCACCAGTCCAAGACCCGGGGAGCTGTTTTTT. This translates into CATSPRPGELFF.

On this clone itself: The identical CDR3 is also encoded by other nucleotide sequences in the sample. This rearrangement joins TRBV4-2 to TRBJ2-1; D is perhaps TRBD2 (6 bases). Trimming removed 1 base from V and 0 bases from J, with 10 bases in between. The CDR3 contains 16 residues. In germline, CDR1 is LGHNA, CDR2 YNFKEQ. In nucleotides, the CDR3 is TGTGCCAGCAGCCAAGGCGTCGGGAGCTCCTACAATGAGCAGTTCTTC. As protein: CASSQGVGSSYNEQFF.

The rearrangement links TRBV28 to TRBJ2-7; D possibly corresponds to TRBD2 (5 bases). Per the germline V gene, CDR1 is MDHEN and CDR2 is SYDVKM. V was clipped by 3 bases and J by 6 bases, with 12 bases between them. This CDR3 comprises 13 residues. Here the CDR3 reads CASSLLSEGEQYF. DNA of the CDR3: TGTGCCAGCAGTTTGCTCTCCGAGGGCGAGCAGTACTTC. Filled out from reference TRBV28 and TRBJ2-7, the complete variable domain reads DVKVTQSSRYLVKRTGEKVFLECVQDMDHENMFWYRQDPGLGLRLIYFSYDVKMKEKGDIPEGYSVSREKKERFSLILESASTNQTSMYLCASSLLSEGEQYFGPGTRLTVT.

Remarks on this clone: Other DNA sequences within the sample encode an identical CDR3. The V and J genes are TRBV5-6 and TRBJ2-7; D call uncertain. V was trimmed by 4 bases and J by 0 bases, leaving 8 bases between them. The CDR3 has 13 amino acids. CDR1 SGHDT and CDR2 YYEEEE come from the germline V gene. The CDR3 region has the DNA TGTGCCAGCAGCCCCAGAGGCTCCTACGAGCAGTACTTC. Residues: CASSPRGSYEQYF.

The V gene is TRBV11-2, the J gene TRBJ2-5; TRBD2 is a possible D gene (6 bases). Germline assignment: CDR1 SGHAT and CDR2 FQNNGV. V was clipped by 4 bases and J by 0 bases, with 9 bases between them. The CDR3 contains 14 residues. The CDR3 spells CASSWGTHQETQYF. CDR3 coding DNA: TGTGCCAGCAGCTGGGGGACTCACCAAGAGACCCAGTACTTC.

The V call is TRBV7-9, the J call TRBJ1-2; no definite D call. The germline gives CDR1 SEHNR, CDR2 FQNEAQ (reference sequence). CDR3 length: 12 residues. V lost 5 bases, J lost 6 bases, and 10 bases lay in between. CDR3 region: CASSPNTNGYTF. The CDR3 coding sequence is TGTGCCAGCAGCCCAAACACTAATGGCTACACCTTC.

The table lists this clone with a count of one. V usage is TRBV27 and J usage is TRBJ2-7; D might be TRBD2 (5 bases). The CDR3 is made up of 11 amino acids. Trimming cost V 5 bases and J 7 bases, with 9 bases left between them. Germline assignment: CDR1 MNHEY and CDR2 SMNVEV (reference sequence). In nucleotides, the CDR3 is TGTGCCAGCAGTGTTAAGCGGGAGCAGTACTTC. Translating it yields CASSVKREQYF.

V and J are TRBV7-9 and TRBJ1-2; D possibly corresponds to TRBD1 (6 bases). CDR3 length: 14 amino acids. Germline-derived CDR1 and CDR2 are SEHNR and FQNEAQ (reference sequence). V was clipped by 2 bases and J by 4 bases, with 11 bases between them. The CDR3 DNA follows: TGTGCCAGCAGCTTAAAGGACAGCACCTATGGCTACACCTTC. The encoded protein is CASSLKDSTYGYTF.

V usage is TRBV9 and J usage is TRBJ2-7; no clear D. CDR1 and CDR2 (germline): SGDLS, YYNGEE. V lost 3 bases to trimming and J lost 0 bases, with 13 bases between them. The CDR3 has 15 amino acids. The CDR3 bases are TGTGCCAGCAGCGCCGGGTCTGGCGTCTCCTACGAGCAGTACTTC. Protein sequence: CASSAGSGVSYEQYF. The full variable domain, completed using reference TRBV9 and TRBJ2-7, is DSGVTQTPKHLITATGQRVTLRCSPRSGDLSVYWYQQSLDQGLQFLIQYYNGEERAKGNILERFSAQQFPDLHSELNLSSLELGDSALYFCASSAGSGVSYEQYFGPGTRLTVT.

V and J are TRBV28 and TRBJ2-7, with 8 bases identical to TRBD2. The CDR3 contains 16 residues. Trimming took 2 bases from V and 5 from J; bases not matched to a gene: 11. In germline, CDR1 is MDHEN, CDR2 SYDVKM. The CDR3 DNA reads TGTGCCAGCAGTTTACGGCAGCGGGAGCTGTCCGACGAGCAGTACTTC. It specifies CASSLRQRELSDEQYF.

The gene calls are TRBV14 and TRBJ2-1, with 8 nucleotides matching TRBD2. The germline gives CDR1 SGHDN, CDR2 FVKESK. J gave up 5 bases and V 5 bases, and 11 bases lay outside the gene matches. The CDR3 contains 16 residues. The CDR3 here is CASSSGPGTSNNEQFF. CDR3 bases: TGTGCCAGCAGCTCTGGACCCGGGACTAGTAACAATGAGCAGTTCTTC.

This clone has only one observation. This chain connects TRBV28 to TRBJ2-3, with TRBD2 identical over 11 bases. Germline trimming cut 1 base from V and 1 base from J; bases unmatched to any gene: 4. The CDR3 loop spans 17 amino acids. Germline-derived CDR1 and CDR2 are MDHEN and SYDVKM. CDR3 sequence: CASSLSLLAGGTDTQYF. The CDR3 DNA is TGTGCCAGCAGTTTATCCCTACTAGCGGGGGGCACAGATACGCAGTATTTT.

With regard to this clone: Distinct nucleotide sequences in the sample also encode this CDR3. This chain connects TRBV29-1 to TRBJ2-1; no clear D gene. The CDR3 contains 11 residues. From germline, CDR1 is SQVTM and CDR2 ANQGSEA. V gave up 3 bases and J gave up 3 bases, with 3 bases separating them. CDR3: CSVDVYNEQFF. CDR3 coding DNA: TGCAGCGTTGATGTCTACAATGAGCAGTTCTTC.

This clone was counted once. V is TRBV27 and J is TRBJ2-1, with unresolved D. Germline lookup yields CDR1 MNHEY and CDR2 SMNVEV (reference sequence). The V gene lost 2 bases and the J gene lost 9 bases, with 11 bases spanning the gap. The CDR3 has 13 residues. The CDR3 spells CASSLAGASEQFF. CDR3 coding DNA: TGTGCCAGCAGTTTAGCCGGAGCGAGTGAGCAGTTCTTC.

The CDR3 region has the DNA TGTGCCAGCAGCTATGAGGAAGGGTGGAAAAACATTCAGTACTTC. This codes for CASSYEEGWKNIQYF. The chain combines TRBV9 with TRBJ2-4, with D uncertain. Deletions cut 4 bases from V and 4 bases from J, with 15 bases between. The CDR3 totals 15 residues. CDR1 is SGDLS and CDR2 is YYNGEE in the germline V gene.

This clone was detected only once. The sample carries other DNA sequences with the same CDR3. The chain couples TRBV19 to TRBJ2-1; D ambiguous. CDR1 is LNHDA and CDR2 is SQIVND in the germline V gene (reference sequence). Trimming cost V 1 base and J 4 bases, with 2 bases left between them. This CDR3 spans 12 amino acids. The CDR3 sequence: CASSIVYNEQFF. For the CDR3, the DNA is TGTGCCAGTAGTATAGTTTACAATGAGCAGTTCTTC.

The chain has TRBV7-8 and TRBJ2-1, with 10 bases aligning to TRBD2. Per the germline V gene, CDR1 is SGHVS and CDR2 is FQNEAQ. Trimming removed 4 bases from V and 6 bases from J; junction bases left unmatched: 9. The CDR3 consists of 16 residues. CDR3 loop: CASSSPSGLAANEQFF. DNA of the CDR3: TGTGCCAGCAGCTCGCCCAGTGGACTAGCGGCCAATGAGCAGTTCTTC.

The chain joins TRBV9 to TRBJ2-4; possible D gene TRBD2, 5 bases. The CDR3 covers 13 residues. Germline values: CDR1 SGDLS, CDR2 YYNGEE. V was pared by 4 bases and J by 6 bases, with 11 bases between. The CDR3 sequence is CASSPTGTNIQYF. CDR3 in DNA: TGTGCCAGCAGCCCCACGGGAACAAACATTCAGTACTTC.

The V call is TRBV19, the J call TRBJ2-5; D gene unclear. Trimming removed 4 bases from V and 5 bases from J, with 8 bases in between. This CDR3 spans 12 amino acids. Germline values: CDR1 LNHDA, CDR2 SQIVND (reference sequence). Here the CDR3 DNA reads TGTGCCAGTAGTAACCTTACGGAGACCCAGTACTTC. This gives the protein CASSNLTETQYF. The variable domain in full, completed from reference TRBV19 and TRBJ2-5, reads DGGITQSPKYLFRKEGQNVTLSCEQNLNHDAMYWYRQDPGQGLRLIYYSQIVNDFQKGDIAEGYSVSREKKESFPLTVTSAQKNPTAFYLCASSNLTETQYFGPGTRLLVL.